This TCR beta chain was identified during a study of vaccination effects on CD4 cells after COVID-19. Study-level findings and limits: Common cold coronavirus cross-reactivity was shown by only 1 of 255 vaccine-induced clones in healthy vaccinees. Substantial clonal contraction characterized both infection- and vaccine-induced clones late after vaccination. The authors studied few convalescent patients and collected no early post-infection timepoints.

This clone was seen a handful of times. The antigen is not known. The CDR3 has 15 residues. J was trimmed by 2 bases and V by 3 bases; bases with no gene match: 1. Germline loops: CDR1 SGHRS, CDR2 YFSETQ. The repertoire was sequenced with immunoSEQ multiplex PCR; TCRdb's copy has only in-frame clones and lacks some. The sample shows about 63,000 clones, over 70% of them seen only once. Viral peptide pool expansion of antigen-specific CD4+ T cells preceded sequencing in the ViraFEST assay. Culture lasted 10 days before CD4+ T cell isolation. Vaccinated participants had no history of SARS-CoV-2 infection and tested negative for nucleocapsid antibodies. A half-medium replacement with IL-2 medium was carried out on days 3 and 7.

This receptor was identified in a human donor who received a COVID-19 vaccine. Sequences were derived from CD4+ T cells from PBMCs cultured with HCoV-OC43 spike peptides, sampled before COVID-19 vaccination. Subset indicated: HCoV-OC43 spike overlapping peptide pool stimulation. The gene calls are TRBV5-1 and TRBJ1-3, with 11 positions matching TRBD1. CDR3 sequence reads: CASSWTGGPGNTIYF. The CDR3 DNA follows: TGCGCCAGCAGCTGGACAGGGGGCCCTGGAAACACCATATATTTT.